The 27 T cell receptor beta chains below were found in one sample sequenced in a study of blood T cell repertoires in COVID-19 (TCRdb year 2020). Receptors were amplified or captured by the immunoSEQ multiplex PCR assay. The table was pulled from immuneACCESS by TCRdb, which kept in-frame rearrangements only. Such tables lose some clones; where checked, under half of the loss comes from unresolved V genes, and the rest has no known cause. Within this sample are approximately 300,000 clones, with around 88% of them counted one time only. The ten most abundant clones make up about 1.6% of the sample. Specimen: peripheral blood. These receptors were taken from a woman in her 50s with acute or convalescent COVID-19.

This CDR3 is CASSWYREGTQYF. CDR3 nucleotide sequence: TGTGCCAGCAGTTGGTACAGGGAAGGGACCCAGTACTTC. The chain has TRBV27 and TRBJ2-5; possibly TRBD1 for D (6 bases). The CDR3 consists of 13 residues. Germline values: CDR1 MNHEY, CDR2 SMNVEV (reference sequence). V lost 4 bases and J lost 7, with 13 bases in between.

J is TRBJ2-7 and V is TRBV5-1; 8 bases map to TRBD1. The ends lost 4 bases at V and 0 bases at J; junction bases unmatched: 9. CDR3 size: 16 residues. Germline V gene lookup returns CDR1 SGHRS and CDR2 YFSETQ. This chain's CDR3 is CASSPYRTGNSYEQYF. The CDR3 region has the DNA TGCGCCAGCAGCCCCTACCGGACAGGGAACTCCTACGAGCAGTACTTC.

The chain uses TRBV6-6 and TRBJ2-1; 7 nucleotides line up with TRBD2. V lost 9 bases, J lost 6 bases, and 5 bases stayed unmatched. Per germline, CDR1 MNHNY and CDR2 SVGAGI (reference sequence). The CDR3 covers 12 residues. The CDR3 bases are TGTGCCAGTGGCGGGAGTATCAATGAGCAGTTCTTC. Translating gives CASGGSINEQFF.

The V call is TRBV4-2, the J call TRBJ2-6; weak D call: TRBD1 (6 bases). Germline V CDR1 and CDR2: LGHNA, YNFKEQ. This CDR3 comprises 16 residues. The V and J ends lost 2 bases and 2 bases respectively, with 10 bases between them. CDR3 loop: CASSQPAGAGANVLTF. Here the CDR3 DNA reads TGTGCCAGCAGCCAACCCGCAGGGGCTGGGGCCAACGTCCTGACTTTC.

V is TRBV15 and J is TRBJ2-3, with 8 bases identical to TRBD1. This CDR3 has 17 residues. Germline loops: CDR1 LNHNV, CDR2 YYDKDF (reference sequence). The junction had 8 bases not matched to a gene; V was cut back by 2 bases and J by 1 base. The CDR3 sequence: CATSRSARGLGTDTQYF. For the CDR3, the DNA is TGTGCCACCAGCAGAAGTGCCAGGGGGCTTGGCACAGATACGCAGTATTTT.

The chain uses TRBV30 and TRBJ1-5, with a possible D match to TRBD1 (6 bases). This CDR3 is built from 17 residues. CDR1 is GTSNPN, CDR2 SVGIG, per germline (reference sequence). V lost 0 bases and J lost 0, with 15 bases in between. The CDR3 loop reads CAWSVRRGAYSNQPQHF. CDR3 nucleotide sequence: TGTGCCTGGAGTGTACGCAGGGGCGCGTATAGCAATCAGCCCCAGCATTTT.

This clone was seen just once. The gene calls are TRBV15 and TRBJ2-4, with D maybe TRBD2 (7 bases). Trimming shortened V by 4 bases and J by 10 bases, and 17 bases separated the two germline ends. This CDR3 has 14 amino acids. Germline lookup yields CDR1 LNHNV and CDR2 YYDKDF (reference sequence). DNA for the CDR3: TGTGCCACCAGCAAAGGGGGGCAGGGAGGGATTCAGTACTTC. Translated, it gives CATSKGGQGGIQYF.

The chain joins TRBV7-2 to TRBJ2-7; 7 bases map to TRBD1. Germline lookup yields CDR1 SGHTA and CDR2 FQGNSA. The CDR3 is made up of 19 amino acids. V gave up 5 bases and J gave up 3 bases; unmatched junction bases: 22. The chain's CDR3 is CASSRPDRVGTHRLYEQYF. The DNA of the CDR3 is TGTGCCAGCAGCCGCCCCGACAGGGTCGGCACTCATCGCCTCTACGAGCAGTACTTC.

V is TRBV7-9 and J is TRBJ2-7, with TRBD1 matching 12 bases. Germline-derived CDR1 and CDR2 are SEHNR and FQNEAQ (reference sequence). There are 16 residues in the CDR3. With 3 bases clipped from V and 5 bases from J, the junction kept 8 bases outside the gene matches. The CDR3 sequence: CASSFVVGTGGDEQYF. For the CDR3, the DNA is TGTGCCAGCAGCTTCGTTGTCGGGACAGGGGGCGACGAGCAGTACTTC.

The CDR3 sequence is CAWSPMTGRETQYF. The CDR3 DNA sequence: TGTGCCTGGAGTCCAATGACAGGCCGAGAGACCCAGTACTTC. The gene calls are TRBV30 and TRBJ2-5, with a possible D match to TRBD1 (6 bases). Trimming cost V 2 bases and J 4 bases, with 14 bases left between them. The V gene's germline CDR1 is GTSNPN and CDR2 SVGIG (reference sequence). CDR3 length: 14 residues. Complete variable domain (other parts from reference TRBV30 and TRBJ2-5): SQTIHQWPATLVQPVGSPLSLECTVEGTSNPNLYWYRQAAGRGLQLLFYSVGIGQISSEVPQNLSASRPQDRQFILSSKKLLLSDSGFYLCAWSPMTGRETQYFGPGTRLLVL.

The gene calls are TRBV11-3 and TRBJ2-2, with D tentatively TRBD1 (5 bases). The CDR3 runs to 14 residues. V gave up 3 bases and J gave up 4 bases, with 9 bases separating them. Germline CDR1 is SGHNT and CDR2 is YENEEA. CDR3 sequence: CASSFTGFTGELFF. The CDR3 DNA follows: TGTGCCAGCAGCTTTACAGGTTTCACCGGGGAGCTGTTTTTT.

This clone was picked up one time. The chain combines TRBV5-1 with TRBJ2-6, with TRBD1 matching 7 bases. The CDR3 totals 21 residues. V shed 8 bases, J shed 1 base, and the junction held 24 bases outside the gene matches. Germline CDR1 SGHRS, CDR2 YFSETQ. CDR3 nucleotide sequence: TGCGCCAGTCCCAACCCGGCCTTTTCTCGACAGGGCCTTTCTGGGGCCAACGTCCTGACTTTC. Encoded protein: CASPNPAFSRQGLSGANVLTF.

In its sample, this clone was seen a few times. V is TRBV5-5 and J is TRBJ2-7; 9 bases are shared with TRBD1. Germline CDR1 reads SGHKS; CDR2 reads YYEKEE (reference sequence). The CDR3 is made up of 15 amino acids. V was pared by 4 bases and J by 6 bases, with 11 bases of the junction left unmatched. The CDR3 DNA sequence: TGTGCCAGCAGCCGGCAGGGACAGGGCGGCACCGAGCAGTACTTC. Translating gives CASSRQGQGGTEQYF.

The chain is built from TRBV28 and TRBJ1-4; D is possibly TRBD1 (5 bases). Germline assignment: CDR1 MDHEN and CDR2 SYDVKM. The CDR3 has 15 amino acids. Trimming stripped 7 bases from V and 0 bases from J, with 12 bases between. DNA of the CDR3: TGTGCCAGCACCTTCGACAGCACAACTAATGAAAAACTGTTTTTT. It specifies CASTFDSTTNEKLFF. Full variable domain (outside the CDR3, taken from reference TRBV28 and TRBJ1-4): DVKVTQSSRYLVKRTGEKVFLECVQDMDHENMFWYRQDPGLGLRLIYFSYDVKMKEKGDIPEGYSVSREKKERFSLILESASTNQTSMYLCASTFDSTTNEKLFFGSGTQLSVL.

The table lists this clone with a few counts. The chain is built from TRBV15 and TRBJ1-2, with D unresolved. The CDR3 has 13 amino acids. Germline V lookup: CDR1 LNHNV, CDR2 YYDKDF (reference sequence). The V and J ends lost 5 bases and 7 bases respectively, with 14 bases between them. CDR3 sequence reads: CATSPSGLGGYTF. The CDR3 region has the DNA TGTGCCACCAGCCCCTCGGGGTTGGGTGGCTACACCTTC.

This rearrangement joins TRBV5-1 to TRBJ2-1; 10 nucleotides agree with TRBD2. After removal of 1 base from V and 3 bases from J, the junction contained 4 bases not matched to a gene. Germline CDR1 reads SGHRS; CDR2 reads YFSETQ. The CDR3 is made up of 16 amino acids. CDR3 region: CASSLRTSGNYNEQFF. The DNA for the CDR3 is TGCGCCAGCAGCTTGAGGACTAGCGGAAACTACAATGAGCAGTTCTTC.

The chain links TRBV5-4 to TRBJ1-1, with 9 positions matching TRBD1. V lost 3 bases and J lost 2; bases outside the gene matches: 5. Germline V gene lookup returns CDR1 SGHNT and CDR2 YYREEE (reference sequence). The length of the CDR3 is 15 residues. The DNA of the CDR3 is TGTGCCAGCAGCTCAGGGGGACAGGGAAACACTGAAGCTTTCTTT. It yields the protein CASSSGGQGNTEAFF.

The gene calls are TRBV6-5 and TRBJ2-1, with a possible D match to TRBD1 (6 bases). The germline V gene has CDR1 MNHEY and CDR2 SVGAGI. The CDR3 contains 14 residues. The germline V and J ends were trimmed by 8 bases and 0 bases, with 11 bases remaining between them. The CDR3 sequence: CASRDTRSYNEQFF. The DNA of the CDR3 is TGTGCCAGCCGGGACACTCGCTCCTACAATGAGCAGTTCTTC.

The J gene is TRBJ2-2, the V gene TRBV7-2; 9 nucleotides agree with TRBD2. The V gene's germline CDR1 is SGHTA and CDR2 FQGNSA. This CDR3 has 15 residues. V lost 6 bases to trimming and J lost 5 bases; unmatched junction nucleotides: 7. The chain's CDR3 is CASRPGLAGTGELFF. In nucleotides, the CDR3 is TGTGCCAGCAGGCCGGGACTAGCCGGTACCGGGGAGCTGTTTTTT.

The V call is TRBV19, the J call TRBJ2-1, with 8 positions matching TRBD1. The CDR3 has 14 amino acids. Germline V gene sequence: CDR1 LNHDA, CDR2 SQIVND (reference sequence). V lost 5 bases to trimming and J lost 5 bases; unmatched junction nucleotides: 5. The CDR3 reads CASSFRGRDNEQFF. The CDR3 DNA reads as TGTGCCAGTAGTTTCAGGGGGCGGGACAATGAGCAGTTCTTC.

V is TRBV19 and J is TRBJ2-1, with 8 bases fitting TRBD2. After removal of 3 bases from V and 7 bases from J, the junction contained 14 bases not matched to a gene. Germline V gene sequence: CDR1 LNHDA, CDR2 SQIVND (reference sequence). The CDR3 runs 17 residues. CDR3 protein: CASSINQAGAARNEQFF. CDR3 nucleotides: TGTGCCAGTAGTATCAATCAAGCGGGAGCGGCGCGGAATGAGCAGTTCTTC.

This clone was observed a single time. CDR3: CASRLGGSGQPQHF. Written as DNA, the CDR3 is TGTGCCAGCAGGCTAGGGGGAAGTGGGCAGCCCCAGCATTTT. The chain has TRBV6-5 and TRBJ1-5; maybe TRBD1 (6 bases). CDR1 and CDR2 (germline): MNHEY, SVGAGI. The length of the CDR3 is 14 residues. Trimming left V 6 bases short and J 7 bases short, with 16 bases between.

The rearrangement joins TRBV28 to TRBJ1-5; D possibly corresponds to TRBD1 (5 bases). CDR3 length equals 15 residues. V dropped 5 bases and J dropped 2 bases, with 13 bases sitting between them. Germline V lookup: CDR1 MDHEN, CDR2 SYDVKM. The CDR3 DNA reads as TGTGCCAGCAGTGGTGCCTCGGGGGGCAATCAGCCCCAGCATTTT. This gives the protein CASSGASGGNQPQHF.

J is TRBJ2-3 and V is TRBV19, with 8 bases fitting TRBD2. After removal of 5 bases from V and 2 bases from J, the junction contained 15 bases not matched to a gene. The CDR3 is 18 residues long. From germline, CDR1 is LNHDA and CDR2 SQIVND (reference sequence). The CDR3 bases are TGTGCCAGTAGTCCCGGAACAGGACTAGCTTCATACACAGATACGCAGTATTTT. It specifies CASSPGTGLASYTDTQYF.

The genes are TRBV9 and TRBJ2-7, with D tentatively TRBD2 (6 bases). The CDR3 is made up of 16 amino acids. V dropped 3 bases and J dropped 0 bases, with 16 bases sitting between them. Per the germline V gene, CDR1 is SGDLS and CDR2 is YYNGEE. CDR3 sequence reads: CASSDIRERASYEQYF. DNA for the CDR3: TGTGCCAGCAGCGACATCAGGGAGCGGGCCTCCTACGAGCAGTACTTC.

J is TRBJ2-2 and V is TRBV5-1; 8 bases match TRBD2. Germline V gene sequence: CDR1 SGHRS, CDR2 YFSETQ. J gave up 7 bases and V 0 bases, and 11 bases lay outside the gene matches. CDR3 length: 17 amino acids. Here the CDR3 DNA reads TGCGCCAGCAGCTTGGTGGAAGGACTAGCAGCTAACGGGGAGCTGTTTTTT. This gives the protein CASSLVEGLAANGELFF.

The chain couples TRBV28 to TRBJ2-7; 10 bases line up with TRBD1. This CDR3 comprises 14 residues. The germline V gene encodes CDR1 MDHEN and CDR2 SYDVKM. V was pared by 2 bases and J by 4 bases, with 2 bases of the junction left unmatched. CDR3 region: CASSLGGQGYEQYF. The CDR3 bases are TGTGCCAGCAGTTTAGGGGGACAGGGGTACGAGCAGTACTTC.